This is a list of T cell receptor beta chains from one sample in a study of early T cells in non-severe SARS-CoV-2 infection. A single record per CDR3 protein comes from TCRdb applying MiXCR to the 5' RACE reads. The sample lists roughly 63,000 distinct CDR3 sequences, 13% occurring once. Input material: whole blood. The receptors shown here come from an adult who was a healthcare worker with PCR-confirmed SARS-CoV-2 infection or an uninfected control (not recorded which). Both conserved end residues are part of each CDR3. D genes are given only for firm matches. The size of a clone is reported for some rows only, either as once, few or many, or as a class for expanded clones.

J gene: TRBJ1-5
D gene: NA
V gene: TRBV29-1
clone size: many
CDR3 protein: CSVGANNQPQHF
CDR3 DNA: TGCAGCGTGGGGGCCAACAATCAGCCCCAGCATTTT

J gene: TRBJ2-2
D gene: TRBD2
V gene: TRBV7-8
clone size: many
CDR3 protein: CASSQPGGSEKNTGELFF
CDR3 DNA: TGTGCCAGCAGCCAGCCCGGGGGGTCCGAAAAGAACACCGGGGAGCTGTTTTTT

J gene: TRBJ2-7
D gene: NA
V gene: TRBV9
clone size: many
CDR3 protein: CASSVSPTNEQYF
CDR3 DNA: TGTGCCAGCAGCGTAAGTCCCACTAACGAGCAGTACTTC

J gene: TRBJ1-5
D gene: NA
V gene: TRBV20-1
clone size: NA
CDR3 protein: CSARRDSNQPQHF
CDR3 DNA: TGCAGTGCTAGGCGGGATAGCAATCAGCCCCAGCATTTT

J gene: TRBJ1-2
D gene: TRBD1
V gene: TRBV15
clone size: many
CDR3 protein: CATRLIPGQHYGYTF
CDR3 DNA: TGTGCCACCAGATTGATTCCGGGACAGCACTATGGCTACACCTTC

J gene: TRBJ2-3
D gene: NA
V gene: TRBV18
clone size: NA
CDR3 protein: CASSRGLQAQYF
CDR3 DNA: TGTGCCAGCTCACGGGGACTCCAAGCGCAGTATTTT

J gene: TRBJ1-1
D gene: NA
V gene: TRBV5-6
clone size: few
CDR3 protein: CASSQSSGNTEAFF
CDR3 DNA: TGTGCCAGCAGCCAGTCAAGCGGTAACACTGAAGCTTTCTTT

J gene: TRBJ1-1
D gene: TRBD1
V gene: TRBV12-3/TRBV12-4
clone size: many
CDR3 protein: CASSLPSPTGPTEAFF
CDR3 DNA: TGTGCCAGCAGTTTACCCTCGCCGACAGGGCCCACTGAAGCTTTCTTT

J gene: TRBJ2-2
D gene: NA
V gene: TRBV5-1
clone size: many
CDR3 protein: CASSSPSDGELFF
CDR3 DNA: TGCGCCAGCAGCTCCCCCTCGGACGGGGAGCTGTTTTTT

J gene: TRBJ2-7
D gene: NA
V gene: TRBV18
clone size: many
CDR3 protein: CASSQGGISSYEQYF
CDR3 DNA: TGTGCCAGCTCACAGGGAGGCATTAGCTCCTACGAGCAGTACTTC

J gene: TRBJ2-2
D gene: TRBD2
V gene: TRBV20-1
clone size: few
CDR3 protein: CSASPGLALSGELFF
CDR3 DNA: TGCAGTGCTTCACCGGGACTAGCGTTATCCGGGGAGCTGTTTTTT

J gene: TRBJ2-7
D gene: NA
V gene: TRBV7-2
clone size: many
CDR3 protein: CASSIGGPSSYEQYF
CDR3 DNA: TGTGCCAGCAGCATAGGGGGACCAAGCTCCTACGAGCAGTACTTC